This T cell receptor (beta chain) was sequenced for a study of technical replicates of blood from several donors. The table came from immunoSEQ multiplex PCR; TCRdb's copy has only in-frame clones and leaves some out. Here the sample spans approximately 76,000 clones, 80% to 90% being singletons. Sequenced sample: PBMCs. The origin of this receptor is a human donor in good health. Some clones in this sample may be carry-over from other donors' samples.

Written as DNA, the CDR3 is TGTGCCAGCAGCTCCTCCGGGACAGCATATGGCTACACCTTC. It codes for CASSSSGTAYGYTF. The J gene is TRBJ1-2, the V gene TRBV7-2; 7 bases line up with TRBD1. Germline CDR1 and CDR2: SGHTA and FQGNSA. V trimming: 4 bases; J trimming: 5 bases; junction bases outside the gene matches: 7. The CDR3 spans 14 residues.